This T cell receptor (beta chain) emerged from a study of monozygotic twins with inflammatory bowel disease. CDR3 length equals 12 residues. Germline assignment: CDR1 SEHNR and CDR2 FQNEAQ (reference sequence). On this clonotype: Its antigen is currently unknown.

Whole-study results and caveats: Discordant twins showed the same repertoire similarity as concordant twins, possibly from limited power. Lower TCRbeta diversity (inverse Simpson) was seen in IBD patients than in healthy co-twins.

From the 5' RACE reads, TCRdb lists one entry per CDR3 protein and no DNA. The sample holds about 330,000 distinct CDR3 sequences. The sequenced sample consisted of blood. The V and J genes are TRBV7-9 and TRBJ1-2. This TCR was sampled from a human donor with ulcerative colitis or Crohn's disease, or a healthy co-twin of an affected twin (not recorded which). CDR3: CASSLAREGYTF.